Shown below are 21 T cell receptor beta chains from a single sample sequenced in a study of T cells after yellow fever vaccination. TCRdb analysed the 5' RACE reads with MiXCR anew, one entry per CDR3 protein. This sample yields under 30,000 distinct CDR3 sequences, of which less than 6.5% are seen a single time; roughly two fifths belongs to the top ten. Sequenced material: CD8+ T cells sorted from PBMCs, taken 10 days after the yellow fever booster vaccination. These TCRs come from a man aged 25 to 40 who received the YFV17D yellow fever vaccine.

Many counts were recorded for this clonotype. The V gene is TRBV9, the J gene TRBJ2-7; D may be TRBD1 (6 bases). CDR3 length: 14 amino acids. Germline V lookup: CDR1 SGDLS, CDR2 YYNGEE. Between the trimmed V and J ends, which lost 3 bases and 2 bases, there was a span of 12 bases. CDR3 sequence (DNA): TGTGCCAGCAGCGAATTCGGGGACACCTACGAGCAGTACTTC. Protein: CASSEFGDTYEQYF.

This clonotype was counted at least ten times. The V and J genes are TRBV28 and TRBJ2-4, with TRBD2 as a possible D gene (6 bases). Germline V gene data show CDR1 as MDHEN and CDR2 as SYDVKM. Trimming cost V 0 bases and J 5 bases, with 14 bases left between them. The CDR3 has 16 residues. Here the CDR3 DNA reads TGTGCCAGCAGTTTATGGGGGATGGGGGGAGAAAACATTCAGTACTTC. Translated: CASSLWGMGGENIQYF.

This clonotype was seen repeatedly, ten times or more. The CDR3 region has the DNA TGCGCCAGCAGCCCCTCTGGAGGACCACACAATGAGCAGTTCTTC. Translated, it gives CASSPSGGPHNEQFF. The chain joins TRBV4-1 to TRBJ2-1; tentatively, D is TRBD2 (5 bases). The CDR3 is 15 residues long. Germline V gene sequence: CDR1 MGHRA, CDR2 YSYEKL. V gave up 4 bases and J gave up 5 bases, with 15 bases separating them.

There are many counts of this clonotype. The V and J genes are TRBV7-9 and TRBJ2-7; tentative D call: TRBD2 (5 bases). The CDR3 runs to 13 residues. The V and J ends lost 11 bases and 5 bases respectively, with 19 bases between them. Per the germline V gene, CDR1 is SEHNR and CDR2 is FQNEAQ (reference sequence). Here the CDR3 DNA reads TGTGCCGTCGAGGGTACCAACACCGACGAGCAGTACTTC. Translation: CAVEGTNTDEQYF. The variable domain in full, completed from reference TRBV7-9 and TRBJ2-7, reads DTGVSQNPRHKITKRGQNVTFRCDPISEHNRLYWYRQTLGQGPEFLTYFQNEAQLEKSRLLSDRFSAERPKGSFSTLEIQRTEQGDSAMYLCAVEGTNTDEQYFGPGTRLTVT.

The table lists this clonotype with many counts. This rearrangement joins TRBV11-2 to TRBJ2-2, with no clear D. Deletions cut 0 bases from V and 6 bases from J, with 5 bases between. The CDR3 covers 13 residues. Germline CDR1 reads SGHAT; CDR2 reads FQNNGV. In nucleotides, the CDR3 is TGTGCCAGCAGCTTAGATTTCTCCGGGGAGCTGTTTTTT. Its translation is CASSLDFSGELFF.

This clonotype was found many times. V usage is TRBV4-3 and J usage is TRBJ2-7, with 7 positions matching TRBD2. Germline values: CDR1 LGHNA, CDR2 YSLEER. This CDR3 contains 15 residues. J gave up 3 bases and V 0 bases, and 5 bases lay outside the gene matches. The CDR3 nucleotides read TGCGCCAGCAGCCAAGATTGGCCTAGCGGCTACGAGCAGTACTTC. As protein: CASSQDWPSGYEQYF.

This clonotype was picked up many times. This rearrangement joins TRBV12-3 or TRBV12-4 to TRBJ1-2; 8 bases map to TRBD1. The V and J ends lost 5 bases and 4 bases, in that order; junction bases with no gene match: 9. The CDR3 has 15 amino acids. CDR3 DNA: TGTGCCAGCAGTGCGCCGACAGGGGCCAGCTATGGCTACACCTTC. It translates to CASSAPTGASYGYTF.

This clonotype was picked up many times. The chain combines TRBV9 with TRBJ2-1, with TRBD2 as a possible D gene (6 bases). Trimming shortened V by 4 bases and J by 6 bases, and 20 bases separated the two germline ends. This CDR3 is built from 16 residues. The germline gives CDR1 SGDLS, CDR2 YYNGEE. The CDR3 loop is CASSPVVGTALNEQFF. The CDR3 nucleotides read TGTGCCAGCAGCCCAGTAGTGGGGACTGCCCTCAATGAGCAGTTCTTC.

There are many counts of this clonotype. V usage is TRBV5-1 and J usage is TRBJ1-2; 8 bases align to TRBD1. Unmatched junction bases numbered 11, after V lost 4 bases and J lost 6 bases. There are 15 residues in the CDR3. Germline V gives CDR1 SGHRS, CDR2 YFSETQ. This CDR3 is CASSRTSQGVDGYTF. In nucleotides, the CDR3 is TGCGCCAGCAGCAGGACTTCACAGGGGGTCGATGGCTACACCTTC.

Ten or more counts support this clonotype. This sequence joins TRBV3-1 and TRBJ2-7; 8 positions match TRBD2. Losses at the gene ends were 0 bases for V and 5 bases for J; bases not matched to a gene: 9. The CDR3 extends over 16 amino acids. Germline lookup yields CDR1 LGHDT and CDR2 YNNKEL (reference sequence). The chain's CDR3 is CASSQDGSGSKNEQYF. The DNA for the CDR3 is TGTGCCAGCAGCCAAGATGGGAGCGGGAGTAAGAACGAGCAGTACTTC.

This clonotype was recorded at least ten times. The chain employs TRBV27 and TRBJ2-3; 13 nucleotides agree with TRBD2. CDR1 and CDR2 (germline): MNHEY, SMNVEV (reference sequence). CDR3 length: 16 residues. After removal of 5 bases from V and 4 bases from J, the junction contained 6 bases not matched to a gene. CDR3 amino acids: CASSNRLAGGPDTQYF. In DNA, the CDR3 is TGTGCCAGCAGTAACCGACTAGCGGGAGGCCCAGATACGCAGTATTTT.

This clonotype has ten or more counts. The CDR3 DNA sequence: TGCGCCAGCCGAGTGCTAGCGGGAGGGGAGCAGTTCTTC. This sequence encodes CASRVLAGGEQFF. The rearrangement links TRBV10-2 to TRBJ2-1, with 12 bases matching TRBD2. The trim removed 8 bases at V and 10 bases at J, leaving 6 bases unmatched. Germline CDR1 is WSHSY and CDR2 is SAAADI. The CDR3 sequence is 13 residues long.

This clonotype has a count of ten or more. The V and J genes are TRBV27 and TRBJ1-5; no firm D call. This CDR3 is built from 16 residues. V was trimmed by 0 bases and J by 0 bases, leaving 9 bases between them. Germline loops: CDR1 MNHEY, CDR2 SMNVEV (reference sequence). CDR3 amino acids: CASSLSGLLSNQPQHF. As DNA, the CDR3 is TGTGCCAGCAGTTTATCTGGATTACTTAGCAATCAGCCCCAGCATTTT.

This clonotype was seen many times. This chain links TRBV7-8 with TRBJ2-5; 13 nucleotides agree with TRBD2. Trimming took 5 bases from V and 10 from J; bases not matched to a gene: 22. There are 19 residues in the CDR3. The germline V gene encodes CDR1 SGHVS and CDR2 FQNEAQ. This CDR3 reads CASSPGLAGEIIKGSDQYF. CDR3 coding DNA: TGTGCCAGCAGCCCCGGACTAGCGGGAGAGATTATTAAGGGTTCGGACCAGTACTTC.

This clonotype was counted ten times or more. The J gene is TRBJ2-7, the V gene TRBV11-2; D is unclear. This CDR3 region has 14 residues. Trimming cost V 5 bases and J 3 bases, with 14 bases left between them. Germline values: CDR1 SGHAT, CDR2 FQNNGV. The chain's CDR3 is CASSGLSGDYEQYF. Here the CDR3 DNA reads TGTGCCAGCAGCGGATTGAGTGGGGACTACGAGCAGTACTTC.

In this sample, this clonotype turned up many times. V is TRBV12-3 or TRBV12-4 and J is TRBJ1-5; unclear D gene. Between the trimmed V and J ends, which lost 2 bases and 0 bases, there was a span of 14 bases. This CDR3 is built from 17 residues. CDR3 residues: CASSLTPHSYSNQPQHF. CDR3 DNA sequence: TGTGCCAGCAGTTTAACCCCCCACAGTTATAGCAATCAGCCCCAGCATTTT.

This clonotype was seen repeatedly, ten times or more. The chain recombines TRBV4-3 with TRBJ2-1, with 8 bases fitting TRBD2. Losses at the gene ends were 0 bases for V and 8 bases for J; bases not matched to a gene: 6. CDR3 size: 15 residues. Germline V gives CDR1 LGHNA, CDR2 YSLEER. In DNA, the CDR3 is TGCGCCAGCAGCCAAGATAGCGGGATACTCTATGAGCAGTTCTTC. Translating it yields CASSQDSGILYEQFF.

This clonotype was detected many times. V gene TRBV12-3 or TRBV12-4 combines with J gene TRBJ2-7, with TRBD1 matching 8 bases. The V and J ends lost 5 bases and 3 bases, in that order; junction bases with no gene match: 9. The CDR3 is made up of 15 amino acids. CDR3 sequence reads: CASSGGQGSLYEQYF. The DNA of the CDR3 is TGTGCCAGCAGTGGAGGACAGGGCTCCCTCTACGAGCAGTACTTC.

Ten or more counts support this clonotype. The chain is built from TRBV7-2 and TRBJ2-5; D perhaps matches TRBD2 (6 bases). The CDR3 sequence is 16 residues long. Germline V CDR1 and CDR2: SGHTA, FQGNSA. The V and J ends lost 1 base and 1 base respectively, with 13 bases between them. CDR3 coding DNA: TGTGCCAGCAGCTTAGGGGTCGGGAGTATCCAAGAGACCCAGTACTTC. This sequence encodes CASSLGVGSIQETQYF. The entire variable domain, with the rest obtained from reference TRBV7-2 and TRBJ2-5, is as follows: GAGVSQSPSNKVTEKGKDVELRCDPISGHTALYWYRQSLGQGLEFLIYFQGNSAPDKSGLPSDRFSAERTGGSVSTLTIQRTQQEDSAVYLCASSLGVGSIQETQYFGPGTRLLVL.

This clonotype was recorded at least ten times. CDR3 protein: CASSSPTGPGANVLTF. The DNA for the CDR3 is TGCGCCAGCAGCTCCCCAACCGGACCTGGGGCCAACGTCCTGACTTTC. This chain joins TRBV5-1 and TRBJ2-6, with unresolved D. The germline V gene encodes CDR1 SGHRS and CDR2 YFSETQ. Trimming took 3 bases from V and 2 from J, leaving 12 bases between them. This CDR3 has 16 amino acids.

This clonotype was seen repeatedly, ten times or more. The rearrangement joins TRBV28 to TRBJ2-7; 14 nucleotides align to TRBD2. The V segment lost 10 bases and the J segment 9 bases; nucleotides outside the gene matches: 8. There are 13 residues in the CDR3. Germline CDR1 reads MDHEN; CDR2 reads SYDVKM. The CDR3 spells CATQGLAGAGQYF. In nucleotides, the CDR3 is TGTGCCACCCAGGGACTAGCGGGAGCAGGGCAGTACTTC.